This entry lists 26 T cell receptor beta chains sequenced from one sample in a study of metastatic and nonmetastatic thyroid tumors (dated by TCRdb to about 2020). The library was built by means of PCR. TCRdb records Illumina HiSeq 4000 as the sequencer. TCRdb cleaned the public reads at Q25 with fastp, built clones with MiXCR and kept in-frame beta chains. The sample includes roughly 32,000 clones, with 15% to 20% observed a single time. 8% to 11% of the sample lies in the top ten. None of the patients had been given any treatment before thyroid surgery. The specimen was blood. These receptors all come from a female donor with papillary thyroid cancer or a benign thyroid nodule (not recorded which). Some clones in this sample may be carry-over from other donors' samples.

A note on this clone: A read error is possible here, since a much larger clone lies one base away. The chain has TRBV18 and TRBJ1-2, with TRBD1 as a possible D gene (6 bases). CDR3 size: 14 residues. The germline V gene has CDR1 KGHSH and CDR2 LQKENI. The germline V and J ends were trimmed by 3 bases and 2 bases, with 10 bases remaining between them. The CDR3 spells CASSPHTGNYGYTF. For the CDR3, the DNA is TGTGCCAGCTCACCTCACACAGGGAACTATGGCTACACCTTC.

In this sample, this clone turned up a few times. CDR3: CASSEAPGQISSYNEQFF. The CDR3 nucleotides read TGTGCCAGCAGTGAAGCCCCGGGACAGATAAGCTCCTACAATGAGCAGTTCTTC. This chain links TRBV6-1 with TRBJ2-1; 7 positions match TRBD1. The V segment lost 0 bases and the J segment 0 bases; nucleotides outside the gene matches: 8. This CDR3 is 18 amino acids long. The V gene's germline CDR1 is MNHNS and CDR2 SASEGT.

Many counts were recorded for this clone. This sequence joins TRBV3-1 and TRBJ2-3; 7 positions agree with TRBD1. Germline loops: CDR1 LGHDT, CDR2 YNNKEL (reference sequence). This CDR3 is built from 16 residues. After removal of 0 bases from V and 5 bases from J, the junction contained 8 bases not matched to a gene. In DNA form, the CDR3 reads TGTGCCAGCAGCCAAGAACCCGGGACAGTCAAAGATACGCAGTATTTT. It translates to CASSQEPGTVKDTQYF.

The CDR3 here is CAIMPGHNYGYTF. CDR3 nucleotides: TGTGCCATCATGCCGGGACATAACTATGGCTACACCTTC. The chain has TRBV10-3 and TRBJ1-2; maybe TRBD1 (6 bases). Germline V CDR1 and CDR2: ENHRY, SYGVKD. The CDR3 has 13 residues. V lost 7 bases to trimming and J lost 1 base, with 10 bases between them.

This clone was recorded at least ten times. The gene calls are TRBV6-1 and TRBJ1-1; 7 nucleotides line up with TRBD1. Germline trimming cut 11 bases from V and 2 bases from J; bases unmatched to any gene: 14. Germline values: CDR1 MNHNS, CDR2 SASEGT. This CDR3 is built from 15 residues. The CDR3 sequence: CAASPEEGANTEAFF. CDR3 DNA: TGTGCCGCAAGTCCGGAAGAGGGGGCAAACACTGAAGCTTTCTTT.

At least ten counts were recorded for this clone. The chain has TRBV20-1 and TRBJ1-2; 7 bases match TRBD1. This CDR3 spans 17 amino acids. V lost 0 bases, J lost 0 bases, and 10 bases stayed unmatched. Germline CDR1 and CDR2: DFQATT and SNEGSKA (reference sequence). The CDR3 here is CSARDGGQMNPNYGYTF. The CDR3 nucleotides read TGCAGTGCTAGAGATGGGGGACAGATGAATCCTAACTATGGCTACACCTTC.

Details on this clone: The conserved final phenylalanine or tryptophan is absent from the CDR3, which likely points to a read error. The V gene is TRBV20-1, the J gene TRBJ2-7; 8 nucleotides match TRBD2. V was clipped by 5 bases and J by 7 bases; unmatched bases: 10. Germline CDR1 DFQATT, CDR2 SNEGSKA (reference sequence). The CDR3 sequence is 13 residues long. The CDR3 loop reads CSARIAGPGEQYL. CDR3 coding DNA: TGCAGTGCTCGAATAGCGGGACCTGGGGAGCAGTACCTC.

This clone occurred many times. The chain employs TRBV28 and TRBJ2-7, with D perhaps TRBD2 (6 bases). The CDR3 loop spans 14 amino acids. The germline CDR1 and CDR2 sequences are MDHEN and SYDVKM. V lost 7 bases and J 7 bases, leaving 20 bases between the germline ends. This CDR3 reads CASILAAEEGEQYF. CDR3 sequence (DNA): TGTGCCAGCATCCTGGCGGCGGAGGAGGGTGAGCAGTACTTC.

This clone was counted a few times. Being one base from a much bigger clone, this may be a read error. This sample includes further DNA sequences coding for the same CDR3. The chain joins TRBV9 to TRBJ2-3, with TRBD2 matching 11 bases. Per germline, CDR1 SGDLS and CDR2 YYNGEE. CDR3 length: 16 residues. The V segment lost 3 bases and the J segment 6 bases; nucleotides outside the gene matches: 9. The CDR3 reads CASSATSGAGLDTQYF. The DNA of the CDR3 is TGTGCCAGCAGCGCGACTAGCGGGGCTGGGCTGGATACGCAGTATTTT.

There are many counts of this clone. The V gene is TRBV4-1, the J gene TRBJ2-1; 9 bases are shared with TRBD2. CDR1 is MGHRA and CDR2 is YSYEKL in the germline V gene. This CDR3 has 16 amino acids. V lost 1 base, J lost 3 bases, and 4 bases stayed unmatched. For the CDR3, the DNA is TGCGCCAGCAGCCAAGTAAGACTAGCGGTCTACAATGAGCAGTTCTTC. Protein sequence: CASSQVRLAVYNEQFF.

This clone was picked up many times. The chain has TRBV20-1 and TRBJ1-4; TRBD1 matches 7 bases. V was clipped by 4 bases and J by 8 bases; unmatched bases: 7. The CDR3 loop spans 13 amino acids. Germline V gene lookup returns CDR1 DFQATT and CDR2 SNEGSKA (reference sequence). The CDR3 DNA is TGCAGTGCTAACCCAGGGGGACGGGAAAAACTGTTTTTT. This gives the protein CSANPGGREKLFF.

The genes are TRBV20-1 and TRBJ1-1; weak D call: TRBD1 (5 bases). V lost 6 bases, J lost 8 bases, and 19 bases lay in between. Germline V gives CDR1 DFQATT, CDR2 SNEGSKA (reference sequence). This CDR3 is built from 13 residues. Written as DNA, the CDR3 is TGCAGTGCGCGAGACGTGGGGGGGGTCGAAGCTTTCTTT. Translated: CSARDVGGVEAFF.

This clone has at least ten counts. The same CDR3 arises from other DNA sequences in this sample as well. This chain uses TRBV7-2 with TRBJ1-3, with 9 positions matching TRBD1. V shed 5 bases and J 2 bases; nucleotides not matched to a gene: 4. CDR1 and CDR2 (germline): SGHTA, FQGNSA. The CDR3 runs 15 residues. CDR3 loop: CASSRRTGAGNTIYF. CDR3 DNA sequence: TGTGCCAGCAGCCGCAGGACAGGGGCTGGAAACACCATATATTTT.

This clone was found many times. This chain links TRBV12-3 or TRBV12-4 with TRBJ1-4; 9 nucleotides align to TRBD1. The CDR3 has 16 residues. The V and J ends lost 9 bases and 0 bases, in that order; junction bases with no gene match: 8. The CDR3 is CASSERQGATNEKLFF. The CDR3 coding sequence is TGTGCCAGTAGTGAACGACAGGGGGCAACTAATGAAAAACTGTTTTTT.

The table lists this clone with a count of one. The chain employs TRBV18 and TRBJ2-1; TRBD1 agrees at 9 bases. V lost 3 bases to trimming and J lost 9 bases; unmatched junction nucleotides: 9. The CDR3 sequence is 15 residues long. Germline lookup yields CDR1 KGHSH and CDR2 LQKENI. CDR3 bases: TGTGCCAGCTCACCCCCGGGACAGGGTTTTAGTGAGCAGTTCTTC. Amino acid sequence: CASSPPGQGFSEQFF.

This clone was counted only a few times. This chain uses TRBV28 with TRBJ2-7; 8 bases align to TRBD2. The germline CDR1 and CDR2 sequences are MDHEN and SYDVKM. V trimming: 6 bases; J trimming: 10 bases; junction bases outside the gene matches: 11. This CDR3 has 13 residues. The CDR3, as DNA: TGTGCCAGCAGGACGGGGGGGGAGAACTATCAGTACTTC. It yields the protein CASRTGGENYQYF.

This clone was seen repeatedly, ten times or more. V usage is TRBV20-1 and J usage is TRBJ2-3; TRBD2 matches 8 bases. Germline CDR1 DFQATT, CDR2 SNEGSKA (reference sequence). The CDR3 runs 13 residues. Here the CDR3 reads CTTTGGARDTQYF. The CDR3, as DNA: TGCACCACCACGGGGGGGGCGCGAGATACGCAGTATTTT.

In its sample, this clone was seen many times. J is TRBJ1-6 and V is TRBV29-1, with TRBD1 matching over 8 bases. The CDR3 spans 14 residues. The ends lost 6 bases at V and 6 bases at J; junction bases unmatched: 7. Germline V gives CDR1 SQVTM, CDR2 ANQGSEA. The CDR3 nucleotides are TGCAGCGTAGGACAGGGAACTTCTAATTCACCCCTCCACTTT. It yields the protein CSVGQGTSNSPLHF.

The V call is TRBV6-5, the J call TRBJ1-5; D is perhaps TRBD1 (5 bases). CDR3 length: 14 amino acids. Between the trimmed V and J ends, which lost 4 bases and 5 bases, there was a span of 12 bases. Germline V lookup: CDR1 MNHEY, CDR2 SVGAGI. CDR3 in DNA: TGTGCCAGCAGTTCTAGAATGGGGGATCAGCCCCAGCATTTT. The encoded protein is CASSSRMGDQPQHF.

This clone occurred many times. The CDR3 region has the DNA TGTGCCAGTAGTCTTCTTGGACAGGGGAACACTGAAGCTTTCTTT. It translates to CASSLLGQGNTEAFF. The chain links TRBV19 to TRBJ1-1; the match to TRBD1 covers 8 bases. This CDR3 has 15 amino acids. Germline CDR1 is LNHDA and CDR2 is SQIVND (reference sequence). J was trimmed by 1 base and V by 5 bases; bases with no gene match: 6.

The rearrangement uses TRBV20-1 and TRBJ1-3; 7 nucleotides agree with TRBD1. The V gene end was trimmed by 1 base and the J gene end by 0 bases; junction bases not matched to a gene: 9. Germline CDR1 reads DFQATT; CDR2 reads SNEGSKA (reference sequence). This CDR3 comprises 17 residues. CDR3 sequence (DNA): TGCAGTGCTAGAGTCGTCGTAGGGGGCGGCTCTGGAAACACCATATATTTT. This encodes CSARVVVGGGSGNTIYF.

This clone was picked up many times. The V gene is TRBV4-1, the J gene TRBJ1-1; TRBD1 might be the D (5 bases). V was shortened by 4 bases and J by 0 bases, with 18 bases between the two germline ends. CDR3 length: 17 amino acids. From germline, CDR1 is MGHRA and CDR2 YSYEKL. CDR3 coding DNA: TGCGCCAGCAGCCTCCGAGTCCAGGGTAGGATGAACACTGAAGCTTTCTTT. It yields the protein CASSLRVQGRMNTEAFF.

The CDR3 nucleotides read TGCGCCAGCAGCTTGGCCCCCAATGGTGATTCACCCCTCCACTTT. Its translation: CASSLAPNGDSPLHF. The rearrangement links TRBV5-1 to TRBJ1-6; D uncertain. The CDR3 extends over 15 amino acids. Trimming stripped 0 bases from V and 8 bases from J, with 12 bases between. Germline V gene data show CDR1 as SGHRS and CDR2 as YFSETQ. Based on the CDR3 plus reference TRBV5-1 and TRBJ1-6, the full variable domain is KAGVTQTPRYLIKTRGQQVTLSCSPISGHRSVSWYQQTPGQGLQFLFEYFSETQRNKGNFPGRFSGRQFSNSRSEMNVSTLELGDSALYLCASSLAPNGDSPLHFGNGTRLTVT.

V gene TRBV20-1 combines with J gene TRBJ2-7, with D uncertain. Germline CDR1 is DFQATT and CDR2 is SNEGSKA (reference sequence). V was cut by 4 bases and J by 2 bases, with 12 bases left in between. This CDR3 region has 13 residues. Here the CDR3 DNA reads TGCAGTGCTACGGACCAAGATCCCTACGAGCAGTACTTC. Residues: CSATDQDPYEQYF.

This clone is labeled medium-sized. This chain connects TRBV12-3 or TRBV12-4 to TRBJ2-7; D is uncertain. The CDR3 runs 14 residues. V was shortened by 4 bases and J by 4 bases, with 14 bases between the two germline ends. The CDR3 bases are TGTGCCAGCAGTTATACCTCGGACCCTTACGAGCAGTACTTC. It translates to CASSYTSDPYEQYF.

The chain has TRBV28 and TRBJ1-2, with TRBD1 matching 7 bases. This CDR3 is built from 16 residues. The ends lost 5 bases at V and 5 bases at J; junction bases unmatched: 14. Germline CDR1 reads MDHEN; CDR2 reads SYDVKM. DNA for the CDR3: TGTGCCAGCAGTGAATTTGAACAGGGGAATGATTATGGCTACACCTTC. This encodes CASSEFEQGNDYGYTF.